Presented here are 13 T cell receptor beta chains from one specimen sequenced in a study of regulatory T cells in long-lasting Graves disease (dated by TCRdb to the early 2020s). Library preparation was by multiplex PCR. Instrument used: Illumina HiSeq 4000. CDR3 regions were amplified by Arm-PCR with iRepertoire HTBI primers to construct TCR beta libraries. TCRdb reprocessed the public reads (quality trimming at Q25 with fastp, clone calling with MiXCR) and kept in-frame beta chains. When rows share a CDR3 protein, they turn into one entry using the most common DNA and genes. Within this sample are a few hundred thousand distinct CDR3 sequences, with roughly 25% of them counted one time only. Around 30% of the sample rests with the top ten. The sample's time point label is to be understood as: persistent/refractory GD, antithyroid drugs over 5 years with positive TRAb. For both TCR sequencing and RNA sequencing, RNA was extracted from PBMCs in TRIzol.

Sequencing used peripheral blood mononuclear cells (PBMCs), obtained when the disease was refractory, from a patient treated with antithyroid drugs. These receptors all stem from a woman aged 40 to 50 with Graves disease. Donor details come from another sample of the same person, matched by shared clones.

The J gene is TRBJ1-1, the V gene TRBV20-1; D call uncertain. Germline CDR1 reads DFQATT; CDR2 reads SNEGSKA (reference sequence). V gave up 0 bases and J gave up 3 bases, with 5 bases separating them. This CDR3 comprises 12 residues. This CDR3 reads CSARDRHTEAFF. The CDR3 region has the DNA TGCAGTGCTAGAGATCGGCACACTGAAGCTTTCTTT.

The sample holds many counts of this clonotype. At one end, the junction sequence differs from germline, possibly due to a read error. CDR3 protein: CASSEGAGEDF. The CDR3 nucleotides are TGTGCCAGCAGTGAGGGGGCTGGAGAAGATTTT. V gene TRBV28 combines with J gene TRBJ1-3; 7 nucleotides line up with TRBD1. The CDR3 runs 11 residues. Germline CDR1 reads MDHEN; CDR2 reads SYDVKM.

This clonotype was observed at least ten times. V is TRBV6-2 or TRBV6-3 and J is TRBJ2-7; 10 bases line up with TRBD1. This CDR3 spans 15 amino acids. Per germline, CDR1 MNHEY and CDR2 SVGEGT. Germline trimming cut 2 bases from V and 1 base from J; bases unmatched to any gene: 2. In DNA form, the CDR3 reads TGTGCCAGCAGTTACCGGACAGGGGGGTCCTACGAGCAGTACTTC. This translates into CASSYRTGGSYEQYF.

On this clonotype itself: Just one base apart from a much larger clone, this may be a read error. This chain joins TRBV6-5 and TRBJ1-1; D gene unclear. CDR1 is MNHEY, CDR2 SVGAGI, per germline. The CDR3 totals 16 residues. In DNA form, the CDR3 reads TGTGCCAGCAGTTACTCGAGTACCAGACCGAACACTGAAGCTCTCTTT. Its translation is CASSYSSTRPNTEALF.

This clonotype was picked up many times. The chain couples TRBV6-1 to TRBJ2-7; perhaps TRBD2 as D (5 bases). CDR1 MNHNS and CDR2 SASEGT come from the germline V gene. The V and J ends lost 6 bases and 2 bases respectively, with 14 bases between them. The CDR3 totals 14 residues. The CDR3 DNA reads as TGTGCCAGCAGGTCCCGGGAACCGCCCTACGAGCAGTACTTC. This gives the protein CASRSREPPYEQYF.

This sequence joins TRBV18 and TRBJ2-1; 7 bases agree with TRBD2. The CDR3 runs to 15 residues. Germline V gene data show CDR1 as KGHSH and CDR2 as LQKENI. With 0 bases clipped from V and 7 bases from J, the junction kept 6 bases outside the gene matches. The CDR3 bases are TGTGCCAGCTCACCACCTACTAGCGAGACGAATGAGCAGTTCTTC. Residues: CASSPPTSETNEQFF.

Comment on this clonotype: Compared with germline, one end of the junction differs, possibly owing to a read error. The chain recombines TRBV7-3 with TRBJ2-7; possible D gene TRBD1, 5 bases. The germline V gene encodes CDR1 SGHTA and CDR2 FQGTGA. The CDR3 spans 15 residues. CDR3 amino acids: CASSQVQQGSYEQYF. CDR3 nucleotides: TGCGCCAGCAGCCAAGTTCAGCAGGGCTCCTACGAGCAGTACTTC.

Ten or more counts support this clonotype. This chain connects TRBV15 to TRBJ2-5; the D is unclear. Trimming pared 8 bases from V and 8 bases from J, leaving 21 bases between. Germline-derived CDR1 and CDR2 are LNHNV and YYDKDF (reference sequence). The CDR3 totals 14 residues. This CDR3 is CATGFVKSMETQYF. The CDR3 DNA is TGTGCCACCGGGTTCGTTAAGTCGATGGAAACCCAGTACTTC.

Ten or more counts support this clonotype. The V and J genes are TRBV28 and TRBJ2-7, with 10 bases fitting TRBD2. Germline V CDR1 and CDR2: MDHEN, SYDVKM. CDR3 length equals 14 residues. After removal of 3 bases from V and 6 bases from J, the junction contained 5 bases not matched to a gene. This CDR3 reads CASSFGLAGAEQYF. CDR3 nucleotides: TGTGCCAGCAGTTTCGGCCTAGCGGGAGCCGAGCAGTACTTC.

The rearrangement joins TRBV20-1 to TRBJ2-7; TRBD1 matches 8 bases. This CDR3 is 15 amino acids long. The J segment lost 2 bases and the V segment lost 1 base, leaving 7 bases of the junction unmatched. The germline gives CDR1 DFQATT, CDR2 SNEGSKA (reference sequence). The CDR3 nucleotides are TGCAGTGCTAGAGCAATAGGACAGGGAACCTACGAGCAGTACTTC. Translation gives CSARAIGQGTYEQYF.

Only a few counts were recorded for this clonotype. This chain links TRBV3-1 with TRBJ2-7, with D maybe TRBD1 (6 bases). Germline V gene data show CDR1 as LGHDT and CDR2 as YNNKEL (reference sequence). CDR3 length: 16 residues. Trimming took off 4 bases at V and 5 bases at J, with 21 bases between the two ends. CDR3 nucleotides: TGTGCCAGCAGCCGATCCGCCCTTAGGGGGTCCCACGAGCAGTACTTC. This sequence encodes CASSRSALRGSHEQYF.

This chain links TRBV19 with TRBJ2-7; D call uncertain. Between the trimmed V and J ends, which lost 5 bases and 2 bases, there was a span of 19 bases. The germline gives CDR1 LNHDA, CDR2 SQIVND (reference sequence). CDR3 length: 16 amino acids. The CDR3 DNA reads TGTGCCAGTAGTCGATGGGCAATCGGTATCGCCTACGAGCAGTACTTC. Its translation: CASSRWAIGIAYEQYF.

Ten or more counts support this clonotype. The chain is built from TRBV28 and TRBJ2-7; 7 bases match TRBD1. This CDR3 contains 13 residues. J lost 5 bases, V lost 2 bases, and 3 bases had no gene match. Germline lookup yields CDR1 MDHEN and CDR2 SYDVKM. The CDR3 region is CASSLGQGDEQYF. CDR3 in DNA: TGTGCCAGCAGTTTAGGGCAGGGGGACGAGCAGTACTTC.